The 19 T cell receptor beta chains below come from one sample, sequenced in a study of blood T cell repertoires in COVID-19. Using immunoSEQ multiplex PCR, the repertoire was profiled, and TCRdb retains in-frame clones only, with some absent. The sample contains 150,000 or so clones, approximately 80% of which appear only once. Material: peripheral blood. These receptors originate from a woman aged 55-70 years with acute or convalescent COVID-19.

The chain links TRBV19 to TRBJ2-1, with 10 nucleotides matching TRBD2. V shed 3 bases, J shed 7 bases, and the junction held 3 bases outside the gene matches. The CDR3 consists of 14 residues. The germline CDR1 and CDR2 sequences are LNHDA and SQIVND (reference sequence). The CDR3 protein is CASSIWTSGNEQFF. CDR3 DNA: TGTGCCAGTAGTATTTGGACTAGCGGAAATGAGCAGTTCTTC.

The chain has TRBV6-5 and TRBJ1-2; TRBD1 matches at 7 bases. V was pared by 2 bases and J by 7 bases, with 4 bases of the junction left unmatched. The CDR3 spans 13 residues. Per the germline V gene, CDR1 is MNHEY and CDR2 is SVGAGI. CDR3: CASSYEGAGGYTF. CDR3 nucleotide sequence: TGTGCCAGCAGTTACGAGGGGGCAGGTGGCTACACCTTC.

V is TRBV25-1 and J is TRBJ2-2, with D maybe TRBD1 (6 bases). This CDR3 comprises 12 residues. CDR1 and CDR2 from the germline V gene are MGHDK and SYGVNS. Trimming pared 6 bases from V and 9 bases from J, leaving 11 bases between. The CDR3 protein is CASRPGARELFF. CDR3 in DNA: TGTGCCAGCAGACCAGGGGCCAGGGAGCTGTTTTTT.

This chain links TRBV10-3 with TRBJ2-2; D is perhaps TRBD1 (6 bases). The CDR3 length is 14 residues. V was trimmed by 4 bases and J by 8 bases, leaving 14 bases between them. CDR1 ENHRY and CDR2 SYGVKD come from the germline V gene. The CDR3 protein is CAISATGAMGELFF. CDR3 sequence (DNA): TGTGCCATCAGTGCGACAGGAGCCATGGGGGAGCTGTTTTTT.

V usage is TRBV4-1 and J usage is TRBJ2-7, with 7 bases matching TRBD1. V shed 1 base and J 3 bases; nucleotides not matched to a gene: 6. Germline CDR1 reads MGHRA; CDR2 reads YSYEKL. The CDR3 spans 15 residues. CDR3 sequence: CASSQVRQGDYEQYF. CDR3 nucleotides: TGCGCCAGCAGCCAAGTTCGACAGGGAGACTACGAGCAGTACTTC.

The chain uses TRBV7-2 and TRBJ1-6, with no clear D. Per germline, CDR1 SGHTA and CDR2 FQGNSA. The CDR3 runs to 14 residues. V lost 7 bases and J lost 4, with 11 bases in between. Here the CDR3 reads CASTVGGYNSPLHF. The CDR3 DNA sequence: TGTGCCAGCACTGTTGGAGGGTATAATTCACCCCTCCACTTT.

The rearrangement uses TRBV7-9 and TRBJ1-1, with D possibly matching TRBD1 (6 bases). Trimming pared 3 bases from V and 1 base from J, leaving 12 bases between. Per the germline V gene, CDR1 is SEHNR and CDR2 is FQNEAQ (reference sequence). The CDR3 contains 15 residues. DNA for the CDR3: TGTGCCAGCAGCTTGCAGGGGAAAGGGAACACTGAAGCTTTCTTT. Residues: CASSLQGKGNTEAFF.

This clone was found once. The V and J genes are TRBV4-1 and TRBJ1-4; the D is unclear. With 2 bases removed from V and 11 bases from J, the gap between germline ends came to 12 bases. CDR3 length: 13 amino acids. Germline V CDR1 and CDR2: MGHRA, YSYEKL. CDR3 residues: CASSQNNGGKLFF. CDR3 nucleotides: TGCGCCAGCAGCCAAAATAATGGAGGGAAACTGTTTTTT.

The rearrangement uses TRBV28 and TRBJ1-6, with 12 bases identical to TRBD1. This CDR3 spans 15 amino acids. J was trimmed by 9 bases and V by 7 bases; bases with no gene match: 7. In germline, CDR1 is MDHEN, CDR2 SYDVKM. This CDR3 is CASIGSGQGASPLHF. CDR3 DNA sequence: TGTGCCAGCATTGGGTCGGGACAGGGGGCTTCACCCCTCCACTTT.

The V and J genes are TRBV9 and TRBJ1-2; a weak D match, TRBD1 (5 bases). Trimming stripped 5 bases from V and 1 base from J, with 9 bases between. The germline V gene has CDR1 SGDLS and CDR2 YYNGEE. The CDR3 is made up of 13 amino acids. The CDR3 DNA follows: TGTGCCAGCAGTATAGACAGTAACTATGGCTACACCTTC. As protein: CASSIDSNYGYTF.

V and J are TRBV28 and TRBJ1-2, with TRBD1 as a possible D gene (5 bases). The germline V and J ends were trimmed by 3 bases and 6 bases, with 8 bases remaining between them. The CDR3 totals 12 residues. Germline V gene data show CDR1 as MDHEN and CDR2 as SYDVKM. CDR3 in amino acids: CASSLSGNGYTF. Written as DNA, the CDR3 is TGTGCCAGCAGTTTGTCAGGGAATGGCTACACCTTC.

This clone is a singleton in its sample. The chain employs TRBV24-1 and TRBJ1-3; D is possibly TRBD1 (6 bases). Trimming took 2 bases from V and 2 from J, leaving 9 bases between them. The CDR3 runs 15 residues. Germline V gene data show CDR1 as KGHDR and CDR2 as SFDVKD. In DNA, the CDR3 is TGTGCCACCAGTGATTCCAGGGGTGCTGGAAACACCATATATTTT. This gives the protein CATSDSRGAGNTIYF.

The V and J genes are TRBV24-1 and TRBJ1-1; the match to TRBD1 covers 8 bases. The junction had 17 bases not matched to a gene; V was cut back by 1 base and J by 5 bases. CDR1 KGHDR and CDR2 SFDVKD come from the germline V gene. CDR3 size: 19 residues. The CDR3 sequence: CATSDFSPGRGQGYTEAFF. CDR3 DNA sequence: TGTGCCACCAGTGATTTTTCCCCCGGCAGGGGGCAAGGTTATACTGAAGCTTTCTTT.

V and J are TRBV25-1 and TRBJ1-1; D may be TRBD1 (5 bases). The germline gives CDR1 MGHDK, CDR2 SYGVNS. Trimming cost V 2 bases and J 5 bases, with 9 bases left between them. CDR3 length: 13 residues. The CDR3 DNA reads TGTGCCAGCAGTGAAGTGGGGGGAACTGAAGCTTTCTTT. Protein sequence: CASSEVGGTEAFF.

The chain has TRBV28 and TRBJ2-3, with 12 bases fitting TRBD1. Germline trimming cut 6 bases from V and 4 bases from J; bases unmatched to any gene: 5. Per germline, CDR1 MDHEN and CDR2 SYDVKM. The CDR3 runs 15 residues. The CDR3 here is CASRGGQGAADTQYF. Here the CDR3 DNA reads TGTGCCAGCAGGGGGGGACAGGGGGCGGCAGATACGCAGTATTTT.

The chain is built from TRBV7-9 and TRBJ2-3; D may be TRBD1 (7 bases). Germline lookup yields CDR1 SEHNR and CDR2 FQNEAQ (reference sequence). V lost 6 bases and J lost 3, with 16 bases in between. The CDR3 is 15 residues long. The CDR3 reads CASRLTGEATDTQYF. The CDR3 DNA sequence: TGTGCCAGCAGACTTACAGGGGAGGCGACAGATACGCAGTATTTT.

The chain uses TRBV2 and TRBJ1-1, with D possibly being TRBD1 (6 bases). The CDR3 loop spans 14 amino acids. V gave up 7 bases and J gave up 5 bases, with 17 bases separating them. CDR1 and CDR2 (germline): SNHLY, FYNNEI. CDR3 nucleotide sequence: TGTGCCAGCACTTGGACAGTCAAGTCTACTGAAGCTTTCTTT. As protein: CASTWTVKSTEAFF.

This clone showed up just a few times. The chain joins TRBV6-6 to TRBJ2-7, with 8 bases matching TRBD1. The J segment lost 3 bases and the V segment lost 4 bases, leaving 5 bases of the junction unmatched. The CDR3 length is 14 residues. Germline V lookup: CDR1 MNHNY, CDR2 SVGAGI (reference sequence). The CDR3 coding sequence is TGTGCCAGCAGTTCCACAGGGGGTTTCTACGAGCAGTACTTC. Its translation is CASSSTGGFYEQYF.

The chain links TRBV4-3 to TRBJ1-6; possible D gene TRBD1, 6 bases. Looked up from germline, CDR1 is LGHNA and CDR2 is YSLEER. V dropped 0 bases and J dropped 10 bases, with 16 bases sitting between them. The CDR3 has 16 amino acids. The CDR3 here is CASSQDHRDVRSPLHF. For the CDR3, the DNA is TGCGCCAGCAGCCAAGACCACAGGGATGTAAGATCACCCCTCCACTTT.